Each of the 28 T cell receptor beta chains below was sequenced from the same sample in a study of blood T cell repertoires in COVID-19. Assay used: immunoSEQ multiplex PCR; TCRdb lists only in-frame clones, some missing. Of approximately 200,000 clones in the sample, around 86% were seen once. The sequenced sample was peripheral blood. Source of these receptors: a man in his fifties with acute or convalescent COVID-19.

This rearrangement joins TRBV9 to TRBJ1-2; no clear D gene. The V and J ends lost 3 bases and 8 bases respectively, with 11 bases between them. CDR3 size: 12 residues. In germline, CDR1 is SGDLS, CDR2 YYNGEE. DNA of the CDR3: TGTGCCAGCAGCGGAACCCCGCAGGGCTACACCTTC. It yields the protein CASSGTPQGYTF.

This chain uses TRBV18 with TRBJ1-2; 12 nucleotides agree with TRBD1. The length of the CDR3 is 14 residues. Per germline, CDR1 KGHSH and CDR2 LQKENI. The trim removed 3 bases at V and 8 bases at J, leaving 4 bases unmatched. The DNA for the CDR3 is TGTGCCAGCTCACCTGGGACAGGGGGCGGAGGCTACACCTTC. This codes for CASSPGTGGGGYTF.

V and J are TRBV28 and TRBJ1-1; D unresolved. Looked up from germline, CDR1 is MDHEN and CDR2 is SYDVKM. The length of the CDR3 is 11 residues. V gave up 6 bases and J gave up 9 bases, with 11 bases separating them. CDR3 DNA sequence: TGTGCCAGCAGCGGGGTACGTCAAGCTTTCTTT. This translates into CASSGVRQAFF.

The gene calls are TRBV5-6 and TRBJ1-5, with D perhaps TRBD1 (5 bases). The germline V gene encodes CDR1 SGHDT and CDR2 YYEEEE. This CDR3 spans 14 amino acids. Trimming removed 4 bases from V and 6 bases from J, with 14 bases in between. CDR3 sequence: CASSKNRLRQPQHF. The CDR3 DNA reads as TGTGCCAGCAGCAAAAACAGGCTTCGTCAGCCCCAGCATTTT.

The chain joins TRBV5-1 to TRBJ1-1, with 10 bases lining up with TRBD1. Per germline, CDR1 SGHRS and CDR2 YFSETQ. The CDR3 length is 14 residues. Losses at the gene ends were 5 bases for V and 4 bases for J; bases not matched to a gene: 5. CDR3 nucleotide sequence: TGCGCCAGCAGGACAGGGGGCGCGACCACTGAAGCTTTCTTT. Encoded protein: CASRTGGATTEAFF.

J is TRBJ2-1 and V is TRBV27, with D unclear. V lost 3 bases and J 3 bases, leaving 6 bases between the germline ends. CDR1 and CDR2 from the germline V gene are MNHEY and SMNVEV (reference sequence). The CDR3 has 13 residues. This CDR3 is CASSLGNYNEQFF. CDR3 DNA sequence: TGTGCCAGCAGTTTGGGCAACTACAATGAGCAGTTCTTC.

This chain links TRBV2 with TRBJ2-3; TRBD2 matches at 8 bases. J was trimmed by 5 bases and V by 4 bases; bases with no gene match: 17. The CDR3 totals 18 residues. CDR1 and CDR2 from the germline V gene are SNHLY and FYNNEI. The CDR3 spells CASSVSPLRGGLGDTQYF. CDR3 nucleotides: TGTGCCAGCAGTGTGTCACCCCTTCGCGGGGGGCTTGGAGATACGCAGTATTTT.

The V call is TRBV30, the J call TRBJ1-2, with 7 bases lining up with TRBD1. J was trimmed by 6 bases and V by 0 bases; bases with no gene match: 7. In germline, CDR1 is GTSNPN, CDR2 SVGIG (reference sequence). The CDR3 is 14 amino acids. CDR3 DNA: TGTGCCTGGAGTGTGAACAGGGGAGGAAATGGCTACACCTTC. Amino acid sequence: CAWSVNRGGNGYTF. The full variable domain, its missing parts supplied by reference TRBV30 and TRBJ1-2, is SQTIHQWPATLVQPVGSPLSLECTVEGTSNPNLYWYRQAAGRGLQLLFYSVGIGQISSEVPQNLSASRPQDRQFILSSKKLLLSDSGFYLCAWSVNRGGNGYTFGSGTRLTVV.

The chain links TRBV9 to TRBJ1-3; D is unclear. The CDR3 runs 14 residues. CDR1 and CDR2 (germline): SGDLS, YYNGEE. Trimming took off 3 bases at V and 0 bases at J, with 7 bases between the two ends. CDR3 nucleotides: TGTGCCAGCAGCGACGACACCTCTGGAAACACCATATATTTT. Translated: CASSDDTSGNTIYF. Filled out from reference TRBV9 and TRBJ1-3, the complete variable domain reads DSGVTQTPKHLITATGQRVTLRCSPRSGDLSVYWYQQSLDQGLQFLIQYYNGEERAKGNILERFSAQQFPDLHSELNLSSLELGDSALYFCASSDDTSGNTIYFGEGSWLTVV.

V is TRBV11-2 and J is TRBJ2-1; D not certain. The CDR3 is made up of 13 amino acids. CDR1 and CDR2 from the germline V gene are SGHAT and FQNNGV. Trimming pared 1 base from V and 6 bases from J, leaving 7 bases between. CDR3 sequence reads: CASSLVVSNEQFF. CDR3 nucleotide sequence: TGTGCCAGCAGCTTAGTAGTCTCCAATGAGCAGTTCTTC.

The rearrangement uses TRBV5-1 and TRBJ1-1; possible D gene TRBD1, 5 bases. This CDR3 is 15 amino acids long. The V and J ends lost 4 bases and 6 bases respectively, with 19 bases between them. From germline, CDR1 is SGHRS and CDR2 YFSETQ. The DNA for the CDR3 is TGCGCCAGCAGCGACGGACGGCAGGGATACTCTGAAGCTTTCTTT. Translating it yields CASSDGRQGYSEAFF.

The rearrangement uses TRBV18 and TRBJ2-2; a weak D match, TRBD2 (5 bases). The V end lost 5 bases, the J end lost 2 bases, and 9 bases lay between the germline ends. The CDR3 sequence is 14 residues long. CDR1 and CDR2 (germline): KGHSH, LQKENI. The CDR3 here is CASSDGLNTGELFF. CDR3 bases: TGTGCCAGCTCAGACGGACTCAACACCGGGGAGCTGTTTTTT.

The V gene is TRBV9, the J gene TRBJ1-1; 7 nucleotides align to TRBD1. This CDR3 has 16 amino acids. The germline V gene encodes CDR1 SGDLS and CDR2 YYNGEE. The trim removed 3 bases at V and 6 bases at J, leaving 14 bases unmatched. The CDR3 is CASSALGQPVGAEAFF. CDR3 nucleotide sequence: TGTGCCAGCAGCGCCTTGGGACAGCCCGTGGGGGCTGAAGCTTTCTTT.

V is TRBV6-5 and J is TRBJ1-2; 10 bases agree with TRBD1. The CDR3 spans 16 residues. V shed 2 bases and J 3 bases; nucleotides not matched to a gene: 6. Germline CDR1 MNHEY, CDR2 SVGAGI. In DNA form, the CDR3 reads TGTGCCAGCAGTTACGCGGGGACAGGGGAAGACTATGGCTACACCTTC. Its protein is CASSYAGTGEDYGYTF.

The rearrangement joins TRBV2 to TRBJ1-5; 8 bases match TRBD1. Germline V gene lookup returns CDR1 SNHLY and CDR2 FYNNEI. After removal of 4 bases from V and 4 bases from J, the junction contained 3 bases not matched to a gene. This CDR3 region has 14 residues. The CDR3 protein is CASSVGQGNQPQHF. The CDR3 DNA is TGTGCCAGCAGTGTCGGACAGGGAAATCAGCCCCAGCATTTT.

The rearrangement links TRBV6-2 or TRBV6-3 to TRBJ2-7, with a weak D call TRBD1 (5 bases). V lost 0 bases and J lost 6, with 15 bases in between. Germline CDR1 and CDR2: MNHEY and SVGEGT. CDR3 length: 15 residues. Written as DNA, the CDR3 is TGTGCCAGCAGTTACTCCGCAGGGTCCTTGGGCGAGCAGTACTTC. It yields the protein CASSYSAGSLGEQYF.

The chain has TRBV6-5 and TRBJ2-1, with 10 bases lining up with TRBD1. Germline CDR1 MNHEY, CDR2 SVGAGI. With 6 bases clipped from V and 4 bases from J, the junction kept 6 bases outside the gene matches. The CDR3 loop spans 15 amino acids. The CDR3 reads CASSRDRGRYNEQFF. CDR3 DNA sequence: TGTGCCAGCAGCCGGGACAGGGGTAGATACAATGAGCAGTTCTTC.

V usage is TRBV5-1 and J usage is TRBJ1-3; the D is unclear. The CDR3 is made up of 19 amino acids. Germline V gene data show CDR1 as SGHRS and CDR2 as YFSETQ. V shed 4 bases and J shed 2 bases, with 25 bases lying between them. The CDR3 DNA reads TGCGCCAGCAGCCGGAGGTTGGTAACACCGTACGAAACTGGAAACACCATATATTTT. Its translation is CASSRRLVTPYETGNTIYF.

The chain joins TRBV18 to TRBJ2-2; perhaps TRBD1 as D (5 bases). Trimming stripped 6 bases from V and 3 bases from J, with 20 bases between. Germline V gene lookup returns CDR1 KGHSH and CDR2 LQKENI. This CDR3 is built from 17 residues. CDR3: CASSLYPRTRDTGELFF. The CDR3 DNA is TGTGCCAGCTCCCTTTATCCCCGGACAAGGGACACCGGGGAGCTGTTTTTT.

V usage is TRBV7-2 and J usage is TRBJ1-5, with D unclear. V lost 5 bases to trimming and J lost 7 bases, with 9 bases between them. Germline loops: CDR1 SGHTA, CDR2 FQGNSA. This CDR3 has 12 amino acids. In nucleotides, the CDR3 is TGTGCCAGCAGCCCGTGGAGGCAGCCCCAGCATTTT. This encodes CASSPWRQPQHF.

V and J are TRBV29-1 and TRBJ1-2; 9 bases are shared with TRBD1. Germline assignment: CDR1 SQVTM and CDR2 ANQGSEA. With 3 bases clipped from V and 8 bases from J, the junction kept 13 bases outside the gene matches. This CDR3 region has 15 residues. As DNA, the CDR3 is TGCAGCGTTGACTCCGGGACAGGGCTTTTCGGGGGCTACACCTTC. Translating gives CSVDSGTGLFGGYTF.

The CDR3 protein is CASSYPGTREQYF. CDR3 DNA sequence: TGTGCCAGCAGTTACCCCGGGACTCGGGAGCAGTACTTC. V and J are TRBV6-5 and TRBJ2-7, with a weak D call TRBD2 (6 bases). The germline V gene encodes CDR1 MNHEY and CDR2 SVGAGI. With 2 bases removed from V and 7 bases from J, the gap between germline ends came to 12 bases. The CDR3 contains 13 residues.

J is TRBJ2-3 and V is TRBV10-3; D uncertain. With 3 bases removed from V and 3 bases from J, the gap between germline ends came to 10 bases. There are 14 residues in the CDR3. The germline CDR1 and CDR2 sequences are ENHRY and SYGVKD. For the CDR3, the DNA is TGTGCCATCAGTGAACCCGGTTTGACAGATACGCAGTATTTT. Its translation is CAISEPGLTDTQYF.

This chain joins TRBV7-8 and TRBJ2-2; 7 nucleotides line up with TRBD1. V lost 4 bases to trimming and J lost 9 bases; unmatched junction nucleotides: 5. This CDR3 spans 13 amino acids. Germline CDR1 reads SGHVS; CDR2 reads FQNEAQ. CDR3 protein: CASSSGQHRELFF. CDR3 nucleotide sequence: TGTGCCAGCAGCTCGGGACAGCACCGGGAGCTGTTTTTT.

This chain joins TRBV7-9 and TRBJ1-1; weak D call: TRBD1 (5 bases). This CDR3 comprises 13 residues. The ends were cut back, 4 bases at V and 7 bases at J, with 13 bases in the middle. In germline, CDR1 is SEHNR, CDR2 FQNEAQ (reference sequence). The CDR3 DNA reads TGTGCCAGCAGCTCCTGGGGGGACGGTGAAGCTTTCTTT. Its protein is CASSSWGDGEAFF.

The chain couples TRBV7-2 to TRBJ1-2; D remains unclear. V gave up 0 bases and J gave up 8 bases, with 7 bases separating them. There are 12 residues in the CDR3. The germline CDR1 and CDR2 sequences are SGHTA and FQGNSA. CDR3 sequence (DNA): TGTGCCAGCAGCTTAGCACAGAAAGGCTACACCTTC. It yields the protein CASSLAQKGYTF. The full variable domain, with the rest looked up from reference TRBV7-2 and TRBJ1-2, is GAGVSQSPSNKVTEKGKDVELRCDPISGHTALYWYRQSLGQGLEFLIYFQGNSAPDKSGLPSDRFSAERTGGSVSTLTIQRTQQEDSAVYLCASSLAQKGYTFGSGTRLTVV.

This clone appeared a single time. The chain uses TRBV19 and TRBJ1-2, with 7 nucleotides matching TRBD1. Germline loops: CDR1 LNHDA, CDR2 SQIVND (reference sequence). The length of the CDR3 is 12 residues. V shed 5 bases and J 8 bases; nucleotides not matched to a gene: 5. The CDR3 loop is CASSPQGSGYTF. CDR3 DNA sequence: TGTGCCAGTAGTCCACAGGGGTCCGGCTACACCTTC.

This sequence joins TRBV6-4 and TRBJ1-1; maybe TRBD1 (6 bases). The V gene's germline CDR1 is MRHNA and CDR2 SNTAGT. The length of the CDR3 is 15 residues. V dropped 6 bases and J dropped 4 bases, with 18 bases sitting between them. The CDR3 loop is CASRKGGGEGTEAFF. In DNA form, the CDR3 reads TGTGCCAGCAGAAAAGGGGGGGGCGAGGGCACTGAAGCTTTCTTT.